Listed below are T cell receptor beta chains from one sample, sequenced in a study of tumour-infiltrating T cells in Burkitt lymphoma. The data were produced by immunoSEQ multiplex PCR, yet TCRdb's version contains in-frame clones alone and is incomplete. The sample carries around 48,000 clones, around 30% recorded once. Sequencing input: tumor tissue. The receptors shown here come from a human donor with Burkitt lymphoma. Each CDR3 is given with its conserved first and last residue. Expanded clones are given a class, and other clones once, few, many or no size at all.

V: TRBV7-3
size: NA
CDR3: CASRAGTTDTQYF

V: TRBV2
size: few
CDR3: CASSESSPYGYTF

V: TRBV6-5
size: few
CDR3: CASSANRGRNEAFF

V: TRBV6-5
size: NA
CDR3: CASRRTGYYGYTF

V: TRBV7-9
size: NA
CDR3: CASSETSGAISEQFF

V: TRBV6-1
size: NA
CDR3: CVTQGGTYNEQFF

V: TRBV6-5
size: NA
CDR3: CASSYSITGGETQYF

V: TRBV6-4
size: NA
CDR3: CASSVTDFTGELFF

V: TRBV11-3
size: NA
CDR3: CASSLYGGPQETQYF

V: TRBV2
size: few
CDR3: CASRATSYGTDTQYF

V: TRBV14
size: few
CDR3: CASSQVGDTIYF

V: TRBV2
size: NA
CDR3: CASSEAGRSGQPQHF

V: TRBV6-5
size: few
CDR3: CASSENNEQYF

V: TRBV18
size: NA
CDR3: CASSAAGTGGGQPQHF

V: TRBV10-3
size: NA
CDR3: CAISESSRGNTIYF

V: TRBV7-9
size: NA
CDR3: CASSPGTGAPDTQYF

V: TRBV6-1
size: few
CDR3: CASSERSLTGELFF

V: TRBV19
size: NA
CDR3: CASKQPGVDTGELFF

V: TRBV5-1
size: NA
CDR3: CASSFLYSVETQYF

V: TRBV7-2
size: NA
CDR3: CASSIGRINQPQHF

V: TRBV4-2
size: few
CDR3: CASSQEGGGLHYGYTF

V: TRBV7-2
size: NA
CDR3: CASSLERRTGELFF

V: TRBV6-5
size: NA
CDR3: CASSYSIRLPNTEAFF

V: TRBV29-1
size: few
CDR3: CSVEDPAGSDTQYF

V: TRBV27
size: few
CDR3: CASSRPGYTDTQYF

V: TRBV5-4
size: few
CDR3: CASSLGGGPSITGELFF

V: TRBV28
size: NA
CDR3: CASSSLFSPGNYGYTF

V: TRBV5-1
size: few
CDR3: CASSLGHGTGPETQYF

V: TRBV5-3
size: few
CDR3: CARSLERTGPTEQYF

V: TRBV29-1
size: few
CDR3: CSVLLTGFGELFF

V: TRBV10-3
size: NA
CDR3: CAISVSGGAGELFF

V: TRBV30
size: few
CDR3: CAWSPLTGFNSPLHF

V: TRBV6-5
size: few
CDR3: CASRDTNSPLHF

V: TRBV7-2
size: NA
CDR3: CASSLVSRNEQYF

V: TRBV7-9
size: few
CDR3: CASSLIGQTQYF

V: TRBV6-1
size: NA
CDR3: CASAGGTDTQYF

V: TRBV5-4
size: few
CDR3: CASSPWEAYNEQFF

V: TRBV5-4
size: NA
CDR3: CASSPGTGPTGELFF

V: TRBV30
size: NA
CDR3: CAWDQGIAQPQHF

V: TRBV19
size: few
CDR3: CASSPIRVGTSTDTQYF

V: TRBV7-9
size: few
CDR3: CASSSGDLDNQPQHF

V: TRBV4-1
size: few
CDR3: CASSQGWQGGYEQYF

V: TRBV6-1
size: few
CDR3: CASSEVLETQYF

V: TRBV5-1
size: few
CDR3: CASSWMDSSYEQYF

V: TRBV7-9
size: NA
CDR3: CASSLGGVGQPQHF

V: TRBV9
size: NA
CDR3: CASTSGSSTDTQYF

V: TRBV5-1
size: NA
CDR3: CASSLEGYEQYF

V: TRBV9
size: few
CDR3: CASSARGLGTQADTQYF

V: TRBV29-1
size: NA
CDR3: CSVDRPSDEQFF

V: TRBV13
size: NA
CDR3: CASSSGTGVQPQHF

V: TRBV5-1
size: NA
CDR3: CASSFVGGAAGELFF

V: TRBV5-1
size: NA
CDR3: CASIQQGVGNEQFF

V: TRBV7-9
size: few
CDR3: CASSLGQGSNQPQHF

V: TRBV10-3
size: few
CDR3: CAISELADNQPQHF

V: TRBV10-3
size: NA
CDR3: CAISESGINSPLHF

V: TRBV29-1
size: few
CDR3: CSVDGPGGADTQYF

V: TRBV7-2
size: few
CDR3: CASSLITGAYEQYF

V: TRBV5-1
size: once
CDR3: CASSSGQGNTGELFF